The 3 T cell receptor beta chains below all came from one sample that was sequenced in a study of cytomegalovirus exposure and HLA in healthy donors. The PCR used 60 Vbeta and 13 Jbeta primers. TCRdb's copy holds only in-frame clones and misses some; the assay was immunoSEQ multiplex PCR. The sample has around 150,000 clones; the top ten hold under 2.5%. The sample taken for sequencing was PBMCs. The receptors stem from a man under 40 in good health and CMV-seronegative.

This chain links TRBV5-1 with TRBJ1-1, with a possible D match to TRBD1 (5 bases). CDR1 is SGHRS, CDR2 YFSETQ, per germline. The CDR3 runs to 15 residues. V lost 2 bases, J lost 0 bases, and 11 bases lay in between. The CDR3 DNA reads TGCGCCAGCAGCTTCCAGGGCGGGATGAACACTGAAGCTTTCTTT. This sequence encodes CASSFQGGMNTEAFF.

The chain joins TRBV6-5 to TRBJ2-3; perhaps TRBD1 as D (6 bases). The CDR3 spans 14 residues. Germline CDR1 reads MNHEY; CDR2 reads SVGAGI. Trimming took 7 bases from V and 0 from J, leaving 11 bases between them. CDR3 sequence reads: CASNPTGSTDTQYF. In DNA, the CDR3 is TGTGCCAGCAACCCGACAGGTAGCACAGATACGCAGTATTTT.

The rearrangement uses TRBV4-3 and TRBJ1-2; 8 nucleotides match TRBD1. J was trimmed by 8 bases and V by 4 bases; bases with no gene match: 15. The CDR3 is 16 amino acids. The germline CDR1 and CDR2 sequences are LGHNA and YSLEER. The CDR3, as DNA: TGCGCCAGCAGCCGAGAGGTCGGACAGGGCCTGGGGGGCTACACCTTC. Protein: CASSREVGQGLGGYTF.